One T cell receptor beta chain is described in this entry. Its cognate antigen is unknown. The entry originates in a study of vaccination effects on CD4 cells after COVID-19. Assay used: immunoSEQ multiplex PCR; TCRdb lists only in-frame clones, some missing. The table includes about 25,000 clones, 76% detected once. The CDR3 is made up of 14 amino acids. Germline CDR1 and CDR2: LGHDT and YNNKEL (reference sequence). Trimming left V 6 bases short and J 1 base short, with 12 bases between. Expansion of antigen-specific CD4+ T cells with viral peptide pools was carried out by the ViraFEST assay before sequencing. The authors isolated CD4+ T cells after about 10 days of culture. Testing of the vaccine recipients showed negative nucleocapsid antibodies and no prior SARS-CoV-2 infection. It was with approximately 10 IU/ml IL-2 and about 9.2 ug/ml peptides that more than 1.5 million PBMC per well were cultured. Fresh IL-2-containing medium replaced half the medium on days 3 and 7.

V gene TRBV3-1 (or the pseudogene TRBV3-2) combines with J gene TRBJ2-5; D perhaps matches TRBD2 (5 bases). The material sequenced was CD4+ T cells from PBMCs cultured with HCoV-NL63 spike peptides, taken before COVID-19 vaccination. This clonotype was obtained from a human donor who received a COVID-19 vaccine. In DNA, the CDR3 is TGTGCCAGCAGTCTCGGACTGCCCCAAGAGACCCAGTACTTC. Amino acid sequence: CASSLGLPQETQYF.